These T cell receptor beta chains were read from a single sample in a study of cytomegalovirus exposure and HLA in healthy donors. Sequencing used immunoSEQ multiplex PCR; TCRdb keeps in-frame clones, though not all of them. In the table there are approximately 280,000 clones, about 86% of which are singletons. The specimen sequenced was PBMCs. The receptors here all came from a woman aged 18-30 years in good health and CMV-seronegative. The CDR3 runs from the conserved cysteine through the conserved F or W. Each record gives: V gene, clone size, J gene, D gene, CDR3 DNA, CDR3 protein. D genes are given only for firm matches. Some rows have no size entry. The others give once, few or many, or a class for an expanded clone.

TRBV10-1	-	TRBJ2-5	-	TGCGCCAGCAGTGAGTCAGGAGGGCCCCGAGAGACCCAGTACTTC	CASSESGGPRETQYF
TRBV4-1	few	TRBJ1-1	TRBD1	TGCGCCAGCAGCCAACCCGCGGGACAGAGCTACACTGAAGCTTTCTTT	CASSQPAGQSYTEAFF
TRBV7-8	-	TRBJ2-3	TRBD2	TGTGCCAGCAGCTTGGGGAGGGAGGCAGATACGCAGTATTTT	CASSLGREADTQYF
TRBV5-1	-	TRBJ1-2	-	TGCGCCAGCAGCCCCCCAGGGCCTATGGGCTACACCTTC	CASSPPGPMGYTF
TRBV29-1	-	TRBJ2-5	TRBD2	TGCAGCGTTGCTCTAGCGGGGGCCTTCCAAGAGACCCAGTACTTC	CSVALAGAFQETQYF
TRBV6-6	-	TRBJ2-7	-	TGTGCCAGCAGTGCCCCGGGTCCCTACGAGCAGTACTTC	CASSAPGPYEQYF
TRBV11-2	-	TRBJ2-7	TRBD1	TGTGCCAGCAGCTTAGTTCCGGGACAGGGGATCTACGAGCAGTACTTC	CASSLVPGQGIYEQYF
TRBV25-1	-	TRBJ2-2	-	TGTGCCAGCAGTGAATTGACAGAGGTTAACACCGGGGAGCTGTTTTTT	CASSELTEVNTGELFF
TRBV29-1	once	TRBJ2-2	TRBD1	TGCAGCATCCGACAGGGTTACACCGGGGAGCTGTTTTTT	CSIRQGYTGELFF
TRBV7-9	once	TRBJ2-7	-	TGTGCCAGCAGCTACCGACAGGACTACGAGCAGTACTTC	CASSYRQDYEQYF
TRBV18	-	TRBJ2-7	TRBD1	TGTGCCAGCTCACCAGGGACAGGAGCTCGGGAGCAGTACTTC	CASSPGTGAREQYF
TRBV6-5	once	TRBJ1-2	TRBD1	TGTGCCAGCAGTTACCTCCCAGGGGGAAACTATGGCTACACCTTC	CASSYLPGGNYGYTF
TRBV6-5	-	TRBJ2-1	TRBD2	TGTGCCAGCAGTTACTTTGGGACTAGCGGGGGGCCGCAGTTCTTC	CASSYFGTSGGPQFF
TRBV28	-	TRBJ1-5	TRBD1	TGTGCCAGCAGTCAGGGACAGGGGTGGGTTCAGCCCCAGCATTTT	CASSQGQGWVQPQHF